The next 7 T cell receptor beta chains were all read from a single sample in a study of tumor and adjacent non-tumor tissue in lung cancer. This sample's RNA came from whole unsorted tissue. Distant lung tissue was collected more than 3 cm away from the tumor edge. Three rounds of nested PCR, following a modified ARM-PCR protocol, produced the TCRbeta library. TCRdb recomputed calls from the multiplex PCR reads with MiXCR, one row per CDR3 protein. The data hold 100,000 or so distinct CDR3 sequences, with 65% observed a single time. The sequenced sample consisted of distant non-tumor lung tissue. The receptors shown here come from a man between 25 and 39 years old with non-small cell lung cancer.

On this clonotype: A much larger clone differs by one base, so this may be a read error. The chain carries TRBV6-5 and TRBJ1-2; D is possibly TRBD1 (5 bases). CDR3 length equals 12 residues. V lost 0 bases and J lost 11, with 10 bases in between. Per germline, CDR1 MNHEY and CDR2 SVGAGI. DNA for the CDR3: TGTGCCAGCAGTTACTCAGGGACGAGATACACCTTC. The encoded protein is CASSYSGTRYTF.

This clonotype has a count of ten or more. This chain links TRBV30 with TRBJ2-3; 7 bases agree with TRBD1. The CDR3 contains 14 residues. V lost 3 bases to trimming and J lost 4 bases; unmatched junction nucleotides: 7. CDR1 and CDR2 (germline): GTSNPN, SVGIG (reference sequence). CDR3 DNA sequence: TGTGCCTGGAGCCCCGGGACAGTGGCAGATACGCAGTATTTT. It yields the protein CAWSPGTVADTQYF.

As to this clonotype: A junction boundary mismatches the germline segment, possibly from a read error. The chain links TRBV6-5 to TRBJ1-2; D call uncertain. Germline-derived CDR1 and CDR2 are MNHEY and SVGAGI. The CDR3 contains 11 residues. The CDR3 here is CASWENYGYTF. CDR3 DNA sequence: TGCGCCAGCTGGGAAAACTATGGCTACACCTTC.

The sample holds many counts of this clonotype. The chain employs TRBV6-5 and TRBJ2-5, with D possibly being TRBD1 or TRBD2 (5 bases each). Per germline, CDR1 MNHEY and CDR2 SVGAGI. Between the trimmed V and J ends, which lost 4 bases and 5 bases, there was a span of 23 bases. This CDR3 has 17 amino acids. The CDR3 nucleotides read TGTGCCAGCAGTTTGATGAGACCGACAGTGTCGGGGGAGACCCAGTACTTC. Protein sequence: CASSLMRPTVSGETQYF.

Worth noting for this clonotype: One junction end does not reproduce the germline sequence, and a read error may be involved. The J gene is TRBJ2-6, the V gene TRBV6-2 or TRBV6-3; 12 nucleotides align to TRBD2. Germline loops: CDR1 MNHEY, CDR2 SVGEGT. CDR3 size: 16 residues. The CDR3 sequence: CDSSRTSGNGANVLTF. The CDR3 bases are TGTGACAGCAGCCGGACTAGCGGGAATGGGGCCAACGTCCTAACTTTC.

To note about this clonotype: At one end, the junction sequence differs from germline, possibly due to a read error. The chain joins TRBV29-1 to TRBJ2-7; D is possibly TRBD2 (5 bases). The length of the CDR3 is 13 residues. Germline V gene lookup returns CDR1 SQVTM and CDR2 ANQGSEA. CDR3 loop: CSVGYLTWHEQYF. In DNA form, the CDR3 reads TGTAGCGTTGGTTATTTGACGTGGCACGAGCAATACTTC.

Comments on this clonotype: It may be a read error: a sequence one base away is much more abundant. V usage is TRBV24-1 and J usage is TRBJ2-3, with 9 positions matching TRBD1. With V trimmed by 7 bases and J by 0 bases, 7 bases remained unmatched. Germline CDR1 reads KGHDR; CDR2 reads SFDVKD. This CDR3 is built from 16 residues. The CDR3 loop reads CATSGTGTGSTDTQYF. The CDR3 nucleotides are TGTGCCACCAGCGGAACCGGGACAGGGAGCACAGATACGCAGTATTTT.